This T cell receptor beta chain was captured in a study of STAT5B mutations in CD4+ large granular lymphocyte leukemia. Sequencing was performed with immunoSEQ multiplex PCR; in TCRdb, only in-frame clones are kept and a portion is missing. This sample carries nearly 35,000 clones, 65% to 70% of them seen once, and the ten largest clones take roughly 1.6%. The CDR3 is 14 residues long. V was shortened by 6 bases and J by 4 bases, with 15 bases between the two germline ends. From germline, CDR1 is SEHNR and CDR2 FQNEAQ (reference sequence). The genes are TRBV7-9 and TRBJ1-2; D gene unclear. Sample: CD4+ T cells from blood buffy coats. The receptor was derived from a human donor in good health. The DNA for the CDR3 is TGTGCCAGCAGTTCGAGGCAGTACTTCTATGGCTACACCTTC. Translating it yields CASSSRQYFYGYTF.